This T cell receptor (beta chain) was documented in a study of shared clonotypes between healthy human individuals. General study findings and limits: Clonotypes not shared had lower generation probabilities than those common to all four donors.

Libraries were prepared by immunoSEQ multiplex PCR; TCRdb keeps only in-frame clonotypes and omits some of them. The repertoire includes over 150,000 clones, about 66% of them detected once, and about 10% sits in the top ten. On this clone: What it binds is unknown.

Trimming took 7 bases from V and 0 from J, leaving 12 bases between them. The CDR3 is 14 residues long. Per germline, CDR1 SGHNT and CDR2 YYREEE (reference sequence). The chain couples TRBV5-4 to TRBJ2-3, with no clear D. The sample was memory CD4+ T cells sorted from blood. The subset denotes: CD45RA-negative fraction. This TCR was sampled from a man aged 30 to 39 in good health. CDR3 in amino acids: CASGTLESTDTQYF. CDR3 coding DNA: TGTGCCAGCGGAACTTTAGAGAGCACAGATACGCAGTATTTT. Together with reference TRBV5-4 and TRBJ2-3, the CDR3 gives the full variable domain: ETGVTQSPTHLIKTRGQQVTLRCSSQSGHNTVSWYQQALGQGPQFIFQYYREEENGRGNFPPRFSGLQFPNYSSELNVNALELDDSALYLCASGTLESTDTQYFGPGTRLTVL.